This T cell receptor beta chain is from a study of cytomegalovirus exposure and HLA in healthy donors (TCRdb year 2017). In the study overall: According to an earlier analysis of a few hundred of the donors, some 180 million T cells yielded 117 million unique TCR beta sequences and around 280 Gb of sequence data. Roughly 300 gigabases of sequencing data and approximately 80 million unique TCR sequences were included in an early release covering around 600 HLA-typed donors. The genetic ancestry cluster associated with self-reported Caucasian donors included about 81% of the roughly 400 genotyped donors. The study aimed to test whether cataloging public T cell receptors could reveal signatures of past pathogen exposure. The study profiled the T cell repertoires of under 700 subjects by immunosequencing and related them to cytomegalovirus serostatus. A separate validation cohort of about 110 different subjects was used in addition to the roughly 620-subject first cohort. The study combined high-throughput TCR immunosequencing, statistical association of individual TCRs with disease status, and machine learning to predict cytomegalovirus infection status. A later analysis re-examined previously published TCR beta repertoires from about 670 donors and added high-resolution HLA genotyping to investigate patterns of TCR occurrence. Rather than drawing on any new phenotypic data, the later analysis identified candidate immune exposures from TCR beta sequences and the way those sequences occurred across donors. An earlier analysis of more than 450 of the donors used high-throughput TCR beta sequencing to judge whether each TCR beta V gene segment behaved as functional or pseudogenic. Alongside the repertoire data, information on donor age, sex, ethnicity and CMV serostatus was compiled. A later genetic analysis used genome-wide SNP genotypes for about three fifths of the roughly 700 donors, treating that subset as a discovery cohort. Every discovery cohort repertoire had been produced on one sequencing platform. Both class I and class II loci were covered by HLA typing, at four-digit resolution. The number of donors typed differed by locus, with about 629-640 for A, B, C, DRB1 and DQB1, over 500 for DQA1, 600 to 610 for DPA1, and 450 to 480 for DPB1. Because of strong linkage in the cohort, roughly five DR-DQ haplotypes were treated as single units for association and clustering. Among over 350 genotyped donors of the cohort, an average of approximately 240,000 unique TCR beta nucleotide sequences were sequenced per donor, roughly 18% of them non-productive.

In total, more than 500 healthy bone marrow donors made up the cohort. At the time of sampling, every cohort member was nominally healthy, though immune exposures that went unrecorded were likely present. The donor was CMV seropositive and was included in the group of approximately 300 seropositive cohort members. Each donor provided a peripheral blood sample, and peripheral blood mononuclear cells were used for TCR beta sequencing. The Qiagen DNeasy Blood Extraction Kit was used to extract genomic DNA from the blood cell samples. The count of this clone is one. It has no known antigen specificity. Base-call qualities are not available, and no considerably larger clone is one nucleotide away. The library was obtained by the immunoSEQ multiplex PCR assay. For the multiplex PCR, a mixture combining 60 forward primers for TCR Vbeta segments and 13 reverse primers for TCR Jbeta segments was used. The CDR3 region of rearranged TCR beta genes was amplified from genomic DNA with a multiplex PCR assay. Amplified TCR beta libraries were sequenced as 87-base-pair reads on the Illumina HiSeq System. Concerning the study's data processing: In a later analysis, some 80 million unique TCR beta chains were counted across the approximately 670 repertoires, and roughly 10 million of these chains were shared by at least two donors. A nearest-neighbor algorithm error-corrected the raw reads and collapsed the reads into unique sequences, merging closely related sequences to remove PCR and sequencing errors. Alignment of CDR3 sequences to IMGT reference sequences was used to assign V, D and J gene segments. Each retained sequence needed at least a six-nucleotide match to both a V gene segment and a J gene segment. A rearrangement counted as productive if the CDR3 had no stop codons and remained in frame with V and J, and every other rearrangement counted as non-productive. Following IMGT convention, CDR3 was defined as the stretch from the second conserved V-encoded cysteine up to the conserved J-encoded phenylalanine. Sequences without an unambiguous match to a single V gene segment were excluded from the earlier analysis of approximately 600 of the donors. In an earlier analysis of 587 of the donors, a V segment was called functional when productive rearrangements were above 56.7%, and segregating when the standard deviation between donors exceeded 5%. To diagnose cytomegalovirus status from the catalog of TCR beta chain sequences, a statistical classification framework was built. V and J gene assignment, in a later analysis, came from comparing TCR nucleotide sequences with IMGT/GENE-DB human TR gene sequences. A later analysis assigned CDR3 sequences and most-parsimonious VDJ recombination scenarios with the TCRdist pipeline. In a later analysis, each TCR beta chain was defined by its CDR3 amino acid sequence together with its V-gene family, and reads without a unique V-gene family were excluded. In a later analysis, 450 to 600 highly shared, low-generation-probability nucleotide sequences were removed to address suspected cross-contamination and a sequencing artifact. For each public chain, a later analysis derived a clonal expansion index from normalized ranks of inferred template counts within each repertoire. Generation probabilities in a later analysis came from a VDJ recombination model fitted to out-of-frame rearrangements, and those results were checked against IGoR. Hypergeometric tests were used in a later analysis to score TCR-TCR, TCR-HLA and TCR-CMV co-occurrence, with a repertoire-size bias correction applied to the TCR pairs. In a later analysis, false discovery rates were estimated by permuting HLA or CMV assignments 20 times. In a later analysis, co-occurring TCRs were grouped with DBSCAN, and TCRdist sequence similarity was added when clustering was performed within HLA-allele-positive subsets. Co-occurrence clustering excluded repertoires with fewer than 30,000 or more than 120,000 public chains, plus five with anomalous nucleotide sharing. TCRdb mirrors the immuneACCESS table, restricted to in-frame sequences. Some clones are absent from its copies; in checked studies, under half trace to an unresolved V gene, and the reason for the others is unknown. V, J and clone size are taken as reported in that table, and D and trimming were inferred from the DNA itself. This sample holds roughly 200,000 clones; just over 75% were observed only once. 3.7% of the sample goes to the ten largest clones.

V loses 6 bases at its end and J loses 6 bases; junction bases beyond the gene matches: 6. The germline V gene specifies SQVTM as CDR1 and ANQGSEA as CDR2. From the cysteine up to the phenylalanine, the CDR3 has a length of 13 residues. The kept DNA is CDR3 alone, 39 bases in frame from the first base. The research as a whole found: Because the 87-base-pair reads could not distinguish some IMGT-functional V segments, including TRBV6-2 and TRBV6-3, those segments were excluded. In a later analysis, most CMV-associated TCR beta chains were found to appear HLA-restricted, with HLA associations seemingly driven largely by CMV exposure. A later genetic analysis reported fewer N-insertions in productive TCRs among donors in an Asian-associated ancestry cluster than the approximately 670-donor mean. A cluster of highly shared sequence variants was judged likely to represent a technical artifact of the sequencing pipeline. This cohort had only TCR beta chains sequenced, and the lack of alpha or paired-chain data limited which features could be detected. Because counts were too low, about 15 rarely observed V segments, including chromosome 9 orphons, were left out of the earlier analysis of some 640 of the donors. Because some donors lacked HLA typing at each locus, the association tests relied only on the typed subset. The study gave a list of 150 to 200 TCR beta chains associated with cytomegalovirus. The presence/absence analyses assumed that sequencing depth was roughly uniform across donors, and that assumption may not be true. Specific HLA alleles were associated with 15,000 to 20,000 TCR beta sequences at a false discovery rate of 0.05 in a later analysis. Most TCR sequences were observed very rarely across donors, whereas some public TCRs were present in many individuals. An earlier analysis of several hundred of the donors showed that most TCR beta V segments appeared in productive rearrangements either about 90% or about 30% of the time, which broadly matched IMGT annotations. A further reported finding was that TCR beta sequences accurately predicted the HLA-A and HLA-B alleles for most subjects in the first cohort. A later analysis reported that several top co-occurrence clusters appeared linked to parvovirus B19, influenza, CMV and Epstein-Barr virus. In both the original and validation cohorts, the classifier was reported to diagnose cytomegalovirus status with high specificity and sensitivity. The authors suggested that the approach could potentially be generalized to other disease states and immunological phenotypes. In a later genetic analysis, a missense DCLRE1C variant was associated with V-gene and J-gene trimming of TCR beta chains, and the association was replicated in an independent cohort. In a later analysis, HLA-associated TCR beta chains showed more clonal expansion and lower generation probabilities than non-associated chains that were equally common. For the cohort, immune exposure information was limited to CMV serostatus. A later analysis found that TCR association rates varied across HLA loci, with DRB1 alleles showing the most associated TCRs and HLA-C alleles the fewest. Assigning TCR associations to individual alleles was difficult when HLA alleles, especially DR and DQ, strongly co-occurred. In vitro tests confirmed that a few of the cytomegalovirus-associated TCR beta chains recognize cytomegalovirus antigens. Linkage disequilibrium might explain the correlated functional status among segregating V segments, but an unknown experimental factor could not be excluded.

Sequencing used PBMCs. The rearrangement joined TRBV29-1 to TRBJ1-5; 9 central bases correspond to TRBD1. The TCR originated in an older woman in good health and CMV-seropositive. The nucleotides read TGCAGCGTGACCGGGACAGGGTCTCAGCCCCAGCATTTT. Translated, it reads CSVTGTGSQPQHF.